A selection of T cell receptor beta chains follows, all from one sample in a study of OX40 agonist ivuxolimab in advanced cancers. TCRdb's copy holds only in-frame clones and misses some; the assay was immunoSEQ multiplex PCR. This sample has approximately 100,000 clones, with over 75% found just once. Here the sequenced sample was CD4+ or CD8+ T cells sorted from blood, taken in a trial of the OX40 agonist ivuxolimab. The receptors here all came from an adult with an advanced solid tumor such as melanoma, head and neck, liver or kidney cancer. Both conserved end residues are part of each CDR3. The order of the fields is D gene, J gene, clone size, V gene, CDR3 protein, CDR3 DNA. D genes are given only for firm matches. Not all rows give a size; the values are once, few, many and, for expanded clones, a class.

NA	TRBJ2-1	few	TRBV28	CASSLLTDNVFF	TGTGCCAGCAGTCTTTTGACCGATAACGTTTTCTTC
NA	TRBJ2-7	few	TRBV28	CASSLGSYEQYF	TGTGCCAGCAGTTTGGGCTCCTACGAGCAGTACTTC
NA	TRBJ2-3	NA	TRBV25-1	CASSGSGDTQYF	TGTGCCAGCAGTGGATCTGGGGATACGCAGTATTTT
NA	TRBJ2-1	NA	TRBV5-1	CASSLAGGLSASSYNEQFF	TGCGCCAGCAGCTTGGCCGGGGGGCTTAGCGCCAGCTCCTACAATGAGCAGTTCTTC
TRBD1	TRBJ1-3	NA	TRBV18	CASSPGTGTGNTIYF	TGTGCCAGCTCACCAGGGACAGGGACTGGAAACACCATATATTTT
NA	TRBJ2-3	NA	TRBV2	CASSDWKPDTQYF	TGTGCCAGCAGTGATTGGAAACCTGATACGCAGTATTTT
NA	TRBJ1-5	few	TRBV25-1	CASSGNQPQHF	TGTGCCAGCAGCGGTAATCAGCCCCAGCATTTT
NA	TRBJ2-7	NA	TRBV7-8	CASSIGRANYEQYF	TGTGCCAGCAGCATTGGACGGGCCAACTACGAGCAGTACTTC
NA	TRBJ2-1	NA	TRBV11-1	CASGADTSSYNEQFF	TGTGCCAGCGGAGCGGATACGAGCTCCTACAATGAGCAGTTCTTC
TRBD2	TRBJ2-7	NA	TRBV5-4	CASSLDASGYEQYF	TGTGCCAGCAGCTTGGATGCTAGCGGCTACGAGCAGTACTTC
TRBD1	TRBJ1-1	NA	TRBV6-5	CASSPTTGGNTEAFF	TGTGCCAGCAGTCCAACGACAGGGGGGAACACTGAAGCTTTCTTT